This T cell receptor beta chain was sequenced during a study of beta chain features in type 1 diabetes listed by TCRdb under 2018. About the full investigation: Mean age, gender distribution, total cell number and subset yield did not differ between patients and healthy donors. In the study, TCRB repertoires of sorted circulating CD4+ T cell subsets from recently diagnosed type 1 diabetes patients were compared with those of matched healthy donors. Regulatory and stem cell-like memory subsets were obtained from only 8 patients and roughly 8 healthy donors, while naive and central memory subsets were obtained from all 30 or so donors. Across all samples, about 110 million sorted cells were examined, and cell number per subset correlated strongly with RNA yield. General findings and caveats noted by the study authors: Because small numbers of individuals were included in the HLA sub-analyses, any influence of HLA type on TCRB rearrangement was left unresolved. PCR may preferentially amplify shorter templates, but because patient and control samples were amplified and corrected together, any resulting skew would affect both groups equally. Type 1 diabetes patients showed a moderate but significant shortening of TCRB CDR3 length in all four CD4+ subsets. Naive, central memory and regulatory TCRB repertoires appeared more similar among patients than among healthy donors. Because cDNA rather than genomic DNA was sequenced, highly expressing activated cells could have been over-represented, although no difference in activation and CD3 levels was found between groups. At VDJ recombination sites, patients with type 1 diabetes made fewer insertions and deleted more nucleotides, a pattern implying thymic rearrangement abnormalities.

This clone was observed a few times. No antigen is known for it. Within one base of it there is no much larger clone, and no base qualities were kept. The germline V gene (reference sequence) provides CDR1 SEHNR and CDR2 FQNEAQ. The CDR3 starts with the cysteine, ends with the phenylalanine, and has 13 residues. The DNA shown is the 39-base CDR3, in frame from base 1. V is reduced by 4 bases and J by 4 bases, leaving a spacing of 11 bases between them. All of the isolated RNA was reverse transcribed with the High Capacity cDNA Reverse Transcription Kit, so expressed TCRB transcripts were sequenced. Naive, central memory and regulatory T cell samples underwent deep immunoSEQ sequencing, averaging about 3.3 million total reads per sample. Sorted cells were lysed in RLT buffer and RNA was extracted with DNase-treated RNeasy Micro or Mini kits, depending on cell number. Each cell subset was processed on its own to prevent cross-contamination, while patient and healthy donor samples were processed together. The immunoSEQ multiplex PCR was used to amplify TCRB sequences from cDNA, yielding 87-bp fragments that span the CDR3 region. The amplicons were sequenced using the Illumina HiSeq platform. Processing in the source paper ran as follows. PCR bias was corrected computationally using synthetic template baselines, and reads within Hamming distance 2 were collapsed, with unmergeable singletons discarded. By aligning reads against IMGT, V, D and J genes, CDR3 length, and insertions or deletions at six rearrangement sites were assigned. Within each subset, clonotype counts were normalized to the number of sorted cells before true diversity and Gini coefficients were calculated with the tcR R package. The overlap coefficient, calculated on TCRB nucleotide sequences, was used to quantify repertoire sharing. Out-of-frame TCRB sequences from naive cells were analyzed as a proxy for the pre-selection repertoire. The table was pulled from immuneACCESS by TCRdb, which kept in-frame rearrangements only. Such tables lose some clones; where checked, under half of the loss comes from unresolved V genes, and the rest has no known cause. V, J and clone size derive from that table, while D and trimming were established from the DNA sequence. Here the sample has some 640,000 clones; over 13% occur a single time. Nearly 0.04% of the sample is in the top ten clones.

Each donor gave one peripheral blood draw, averaging roughly 100 mL, which was collected into heparinised tubes. A BD FACSAria II and a panel including CD45RO, CCR7, CD25, CD127, CD95 and CD27 were used to sort naive, central memory, regulatory and stem cell-like memory CD4+ T cells. Every sorted population had a purity above 95%. PBMCs were isolated immediately by Lymphoprep density gradient centrifugation and stained directly without culture. So that batch effects would be minimized, each experiment stained and sorted samples in pairs, pairing one healthy donor with one patient. The sequence came from a young man with type 1 diabetes. The chain is made from TRBV7-9 and TRBJ2-7, and perhaps TRBD2 as D gene, on 6 matching bases. Sequenced sample: naive CD4+ T cells from blood. The cell subset or site label on this specimen signifies: true naive CD4+ T cells. The sequenced DNA is TGTGCCAGCAGCTCTCGGGGAGGATACGAGCAGTACTTC. Translated, this gives CASSSRGGYEQYF.